A selection of T cell receptor beta chains follows, all from one sample in a study of cytomegalovirus exposure and HLA in healthy donors. Sequenced by immunoSEQ multiplex PCR; TCRdb stores in-frame clones only, minus some. The sample holds over 200,000 clones, around 89% seen once. Sequenced material: PBMCs. The receptor source for this set is a woman aged 18-29 years in good health and CMV-seronegative. The CDR3 runs from the conserved cysteine through the conserved F or W. D genes are given only for firm matches. Size tells how often a clone was seen (once, few, many) or the class of an expanded clone, and some rows leave it out.

j_gene | abundance | v_gene | d_gene | CDR3aa | CDR3nt
TRBJ1-5 | NA | TRBV18 | NA | CASSQDNQPQHF | TGTGCCAGCTCGCAGGATAATCAGCCCCAGCATTTT
TRBJ1-1 | NA | TRBV7-9 | NA | CASRRDGGNTEAFF | TGTGCCAGCAGACGAGACGGGGGGAACACTGAAGCTTTCTTT
TRBJ1-5 | NA | TRBV7-2 | TRBD1 | CASSLTGGGSNQPQHF | TGTGCCAGCAGCTTAACAGGGGGCGGTAGCAATCAGCCCCAGCATTTT
TRBJ2-3 | NA | TRBV5-1 | NA | CASSSPGVTDTQYF | TGCGCCAGCAGCTCCCCGGGGGTTACAGATACGCAGTATTTT
TRBJ2-7 | NA | TRBV7-9 | TRBD2 | CSSSLVASGRTPSYEQYF | TGTTCCAGCAGCTTAGTAGCTAGCGGGAGGACTCCATCCTACGAGCAGTACTTC
TRBJ2-7 | NA | TRBV5-1 | TRBD2 | CASSLRRGSLTYEQYF | TGCGCCAGCAGCTTGAGGCGGGGGAGCCTTACCTACGAGCAGTACTTC
TRBJ2-3 | NA | TRBV9 | NA | CASSVSPQGTDTQYF | TGTGCCAGCAGCGTGTCCCCACAGGGCACAGATACGCAGTATTTT
TRBJ2-5 | NA | TRBV9 | NA | CASSVGIGGETQYF | TGTGCCAGCAGCGTGGGGATTGGAGGCGAGACCCAGTACTTC
TRBJ1-1 | NA | TRBV5-1 | NA | CASSFGSWDPANPEAFF | TGCGCCAGCAGCTTCGGGAGTTGGGACCCGGCGAACCCTGAAGCTTTCTTT
TRBJ2-7 | NA | TRBV5-8 | TRBD1 | CASSLIGQGASYEQYF | TGTGCCAGCAGCTTGATCGGACAGGGGGCGTCCTACGAGCAGTACTTC
TRBJ2-7 | NA | TRBV7-9 | TRBD1 | CSSSLGTGGVGPYEQYF | TGTTCCAGCAGCCTCGGGACAGGGGGCGTAGGTCCCTACGAGCAGTACTTC
TRBJ2-7 | NA | TRBV4-3 | NA | CASSQDGHEQYF | TGCGCCAGCAGCCAAGATGGCCACGAGCAGTACTTC
TRBJ2-1 | NA | TRBV5-1 | NA | CASSLVAVQYNEQFF | TGCGCCAGCAGCTTGGTTGCGGTACAATACAATGAGCAGTTCTTC
TRBJ2-3 | NA | TRBV4-2 | NA | CASSQDLGTDTQYF | TGTGCCAGCAGCCAAGACCTCGGGACAGATACGCAGTATTTT
TRBJ2-3 | once | TRBV10-3 | NA | CAISESPGDGADTQYF | TGTGCCATCAGTGAGTCGCCGGGGGATGGGGCAGATACGCAGTATTTT
TRBJ1-4 | NA | TRBV7-2 | TRBD1 | CASSLGGRGKEKLFF | TGTGCCAGCAGCCTAGGGGGCAGGGGGAAAGAAAAACTGTTTTTT
TRBJ2-1 | NA | TRBV6-1 | TRBD1 | CASSVEGQVVNEQFF | TGTGCCAGCAGTGTAGAGGGACAGGTTGTGAATGAGCAGTTCTTC
TRBJ2-7 | NA | TRBV7-9 | TRBD1 | CASSLPRQGTYEQYF | TGTGCCAGCAGCTTACCCCGACAGGGAACCTACGAGCAGTACTTC
TRBJ2-7 | NA | TRBV27 | TRBD2 | CASSSGGYYEQYF | TGTGCCAGCTCTAGCGGGGGATACTACGAGCAGTACTTC
TRBJ2-6 | once | TRBV29-1 | TRBD1 | CSVVSDRGRGANVLTF | TGCAGCGTTGTATCCGACAGGGGGCGTGGGGCCAACGTCCTGACTTTC
TRBJ1-6 | NA | TRBV7-2 | NA | CASSLGGPTNSPLHF | TGTGCCAGCAGCCTGGGGGGGCCCACTAATTCACCCCTCCACTTT
TRBJ2-3 | NA | TRBV19 | NA | CASSIDSEGATDTQYF | TGTGCCAGTAGTATAGATTCAGAGGGAGCCACAGATACGCAGTATTTT
TRBJ2-1 | NA | TRBV4-3 | TRBD2 | CASSLNSGLAGLVNEQFF | TGCGCCAGCAGCCTCAACAGCGGACTAGCGGGACTGGTGAATGAGCAGTTCTTC
TRBJ2-7 | NA | TRBV9 | TRBD1 | CASSVTGGQGAREQYF | TGTGCCAGCAGCGTAACGGGGGGACAGGGGGCGAGGGAGCAGTACTTC
TRBJ2-7 | NA | TRBV7-6 | TRBD1 | CASSLGTENYEQYF | TGTGCCAGCAGCCTCGGGACAGAGAACTACGAGCAGTACTTC
TRBJ1-1 | NA | TRBV6-1 | NA | CASSDRDDGALNTEAFF | TGTGCCAGCAGTGACCGGGATGATGGAGCTTTGAACACTGAAGCTTTCTTT
TRBJ1-4 | NA | TRBV4-3 | NA | CASSQAGSGENEKLFF | TGCGCCAGCAGCCAAGCGGGGTCAGGGGAAAATGAAAAACTGTTTTTT
TRBJ2-5 | once | TRBV5-5 | TRBD2 | CASSLPVWRGGPEETQYF | TGTGCCAGCAGCCTTCCCGTTTGGCGGGGGGGGCCAGAAGAGACCCAGTACTTC
TRBJ1-4 | few | TRBV4-1 | NA | CASSQLSWTVNEKLFF | TGCGCCAGCAGCCAACTCTCCTGGACAGTTAATGAAAAACTGTTTTTT